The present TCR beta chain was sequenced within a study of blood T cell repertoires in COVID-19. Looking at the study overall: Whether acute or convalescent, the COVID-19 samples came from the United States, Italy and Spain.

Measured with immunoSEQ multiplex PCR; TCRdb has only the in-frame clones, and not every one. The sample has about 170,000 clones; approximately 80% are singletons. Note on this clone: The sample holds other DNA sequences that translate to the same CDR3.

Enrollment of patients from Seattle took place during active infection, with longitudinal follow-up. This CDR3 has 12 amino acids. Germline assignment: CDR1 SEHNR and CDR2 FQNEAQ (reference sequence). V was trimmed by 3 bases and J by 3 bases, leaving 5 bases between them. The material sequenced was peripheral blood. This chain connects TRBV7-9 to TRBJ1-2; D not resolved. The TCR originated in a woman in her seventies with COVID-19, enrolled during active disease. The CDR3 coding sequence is TGTGCCAGCAGCTTCAGTGACTATGGCTACACCTTC. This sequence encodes CASSFSDYGYTF.